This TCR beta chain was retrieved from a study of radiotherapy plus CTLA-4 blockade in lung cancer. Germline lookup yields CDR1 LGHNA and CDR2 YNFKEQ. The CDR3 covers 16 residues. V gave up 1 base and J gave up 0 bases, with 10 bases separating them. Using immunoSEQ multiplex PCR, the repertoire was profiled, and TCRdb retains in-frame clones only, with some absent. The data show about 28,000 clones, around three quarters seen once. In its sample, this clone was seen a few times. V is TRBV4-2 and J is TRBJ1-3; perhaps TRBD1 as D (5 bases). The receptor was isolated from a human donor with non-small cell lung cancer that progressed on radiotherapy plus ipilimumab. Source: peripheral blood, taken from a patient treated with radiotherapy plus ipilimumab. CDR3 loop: CASSQGTGTSGNTIYF. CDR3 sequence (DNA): TGTGCCAGCAGCCAAGGAACAGGAACCTCTGGAAACACCATATATTTT.